This is a list of T cell receptor beta chains from one sample in a study of CD8 T cells in ankylosing spondylitis. A single record per CDR3 protein comes from TCRdb applying MiXCR to the 5' RACE reads. This sample yields some 220,000 distinct CDR3 sequences, of which 7.5% to 9.5% are seen a single time; 4.8% belongs to the top ten. The sequencing sample was made of blood, either unsorted or a sorted T cell fraction (not recorded which). These receptors came from a female donor with ankylosing spondylitis or in good health (not recorded which). The CDR3 runs from the conserved cysteine through the conserved F or W. The D gene is left open where the match is weak. Rows give clone size only sometimes, using once, few, many, or a class for an expanded clone.

>TRBD2|TRBV7-3|many|TRBJ2-1
CASSLMSGGRAFF
TGTGCCAGCAGCTTAATGAGCGGGGGACGGGCGTTCTTC
>TRBD1|TRBV29-1|many|TRBJ2-5
CSVRQGNWETQYF
TGCAGCGTCAGACAGGGAAATTGGGAGACCCAGTACTTC
>TRBD2|TRBV20-1|many|TRBJ2-1
CSASEGLSQPEQFF
TGCAGTGCTAGCGAGGGACTATCCCAACCCGAGCAGTTCTTC
>-|TRBV12-3/TRBV12-4|many|TRBJ2-6
CASSFTSGANVLTF
TGTGCCAGCAGTTTTACCTCTGGGGCCAACGTCCTGACTTTC
>-|TRBV2|many|TRBJ2-5
CASTWQPAAETQYF
TGTGCCAGCACCTGGCAGCCCGCGGCAGAGACCCAGTACTTC
>TRBD2|TRBV5-1|many|TRBJ2-2
CASSLEGTSGRGTGELFF
TGCGCCAGCAGCTTGGAGGGGACTAGCGGGAGAGGGACCGGGGAGCTGTTTTTT
>-|TRBV3-1|many|TRBJ1-2
CASSQDYRLGGYTF
TGTGCCAGCAGCCAAGATTACCGTCTAGGGGGCTACACCTTC
>-|TRBV5-6|many|TRBJ2-1
CASSSAVLFYNEQFF
TGTGCCAGCAGCTCAGCAGTCCTCTTCTACAATGAGCAGTTCTTC
>-|TRBV28|many|TRBJ2-4
CASSFQPRGRGAKNIQYF
TGTGCCAGCAGTTTCCAGCCGAGGGGGAGGGGAGCCAAAAACATTCAGTACTTC
>-|TRBV29-1|-|TRBJ2-5
CSVGQGIGETQYF
TGCAGCGTTGGTCAGGGGATAGGCGAGACCCAGTACTTC
>-|TRBV6-1|-|TRBJ2-2
CASTSSFSNTGELFF
TGTGCCAGCACCTCTAGCTTCTCGAACACCGGGGAGCTGTTTTTT
>TRBD2|TRBV10-3|many|TRBJ2-1
CAISEFKAGGSNEQFF
TGTGCCATCAGTGAGTTCAAAGCGGGAGGATCCAATGAGCAGTTCTTC
>-|TRBV11-2|-|TRBJ1-1
CASSRQSGEYTEAFF
TGTGCCAGCAGCAGACAGTCCGGGGAGTACACTGAAGCTTTCTTT
>TRBD1|TRBV7-9|-|TRBJ1-5
CASSVSGTGGNQPQHF
TGTGCCAGCAGCGTATCCGGGACAGGGGGCAATCAGCCCCAGCATTTT
>TRBD2|TRBV20-1|many|TRBJ2-1
CSASPTSGSSYNEQFF
TGCAGTGCTAGCCCGACTAGCGGGAGTTCCTACAATGAGCAGTTCTTC
>-|TRBV7-6|many|TRBJ2-1
CASSLAEGSYNEQFF
TGTGCTAGCAGCTTAGCGGAGGGTTCCTACAATGAGCAGTTCTTC
>TRBD2|TRBV15|-|TRBJ2-3
CWILGGDTQYF
TGCTGGATCTTGGGGGGGGATACGCAGTATTTT